This entry is about one T cell receptor (beta chain). What it binds is unknown. The sample comes from a study of cytomegalovirus exposure and HLA in healthy donors. General study points: Most TCR sequences were rare, but some public TCRs occurred in many donors. 87-base-pair reads could not separate some V segments, including TRBV6-2 and TRBV6-3.

The CDR3 runs to 13 residues. V dropped 4 bases and J dropped 0 bases, with 7 bases sitting between them. Germline CDR1 SQVTM, CDR2 ANQGSEA. Everyone who donated was a healthy bone marrow donor. A multiplex PCR was run with 60 Vbeta primers and 13 Jbeta primers. This table comes from immunoSEQ multiplex PCR, and its TCRdb copy is limited to in-frame clones, with some not included. The table records approximately 110,000 clones, approximately 70% of them present only once. The specimen was PBMCs. The origin of this receptor is a man aged 25-45 years in good health and CMV-seropositive. The chain couples TRBV29-1 to TRBJ1-3, with D tentatively TRBD1 (6 bases). In DNA form, the CDR3 reads TGCAGCGTTGGGACAGACTCTGGAAACACCATATATTTT. Translating it yields CSVGTDSGNTIYF.